The 11 T cell receptor beta chains listed next were all sequenced from one sample in a study of cytomegalovirus exposure and HLA in healthy donors. Primers included in the PCR were 60 Vbeta and 13 Jbeta primers. Produced via immunoSEQ multiplex PCR; TCRdb's table is partial and in-frame only. Of roughly 73,000 clones listed, around 85% are singletons. Sequencing used PBMCs. These receptors were collected from a woman between 45 and 60 years old in good health and CMV-seronegative.

The J gene is TRBJ2-7, the V gene TRBV5-1; TRBD1 matches 9 bases. The junction had 9 bases not matched to a gene; V was cut back by 0 bases and J by 2 bases. The CDR3 covers 17 residues. The germline CDR1 and CDR2 sequences are SGHRS and YFSETQ. The CDR3 loop reads CASSLAPTGGGTYEQYF. Written as DNA, the CDR3 is TGCGCCAGCAGCTTGGCCCCGACAGGGGGTGGGACCTACGAGCAGTACTTC.

The chain carries TRBV7-2 and TRBJ2-1; possible D gene TRBD2, 8 bases. The germline gives CDR1 SGHTA, CDR2 FQGNSA. CDR3 length: 18 residues. Between the trimmed V and J ends, which lost 1 base and 0 bases, there was a span of 16 bases. Here the CDR3 DNA reads TGTGCCAGCAGCTTAGTCAGCGGGGGACAGCGCTCCTACAATGAGCAGTTCTTC. Encoded protein: CASSLVSGGQRSYNEQFF.

The chain links TRBV6-1 to TRBJ1-3; D is ambiguous. This CDR3 is built from 14 residues. V was clipped by 1 base and J by 5 bases, with 9 bases between them. Germline V lookup: CDR1 MNHNS, CDR2 SASEGT. The CDR3 region has the DNA TGTGCCAGCAGTGAAGGGAGGCTAAGAAACACCATATATTTT. It is translated as CASSEGRLRNTIYF.

The rearrangement links TRBV6-1 to TRBJ1-5, with D possibly being TRBD1 (6 bases). The CDR3 covers 17 residues. Between the trimmed V and J ends, which lost 0 bases and 4 bases, there was a span of 16 bases. Per the germline V gene, CDR1 is MNHNS and CDR2 is SASEGT. CDR3 coding DNA: TGTGCCAGCAGTGAAGCTTCACAGGGTTTGTGGAATCAGCCCCAGCATTTT. Protein product: CASSEASQGLWNQPQHF.

The chain is built from TRBV5-5 and TRBJ1-2; TRBD1 matches at 7 bases. The germline CDR1 and CDR2 sequences are SGHKS and YYEKEE (reference sequence). CDR3 length: 14 residues. V was clipped by 4 bases and J by 4 bases; unmatched bases: 7. CDR3 nucleotide sequence: TGTGCCAGCAGCACGACAGGGACCTCCTATGGCTACACCTTC. Translation: CASSTTGTSYGYTF. Full variable domain (outside the CDR3, taken from reference TRBV5-5 and TRBJ1-2): DAGVTQSPTHLIKTRGQQVTLRCSPISGHKSVSWYQQVLGQGPQFIFQYYEKEERGRGNFPDRFSARQFPNYSSELNVNALLLGDSALYLCASSTTGTSYGYTFGSGTRLTVV.

This chain's CDR3 is CASSETGGPSTDTQYF. For the CDR3, the DNA is TGTGCCAGCAGCGAAACGGGAGGGCCAAGCACAGATACGCAGTATTTT. The chain is built from TRBV9 and TRBJ2-3; TRBD2 aligns across 8 bases. The CDR3 extends over 16 amino acids. V lost 3 bases, J lost 0 bases, and 6 bases stayed unmatched. The V gene's germline CDR1 is SGDLS and CDR2 YYNGEE.

The chain has TRBV4-1 and TRBJ1-2; tentative D call: TRBD1 (6 bases). The germline V gene has CDR1 MGHRA and CDR2 YSYEKL. V was clipped by 6 bases and J by 4 bases, with 12 bases between them. This CDR3 spans 13 amino acids. The CDR3 sequence is CASSLQGFYGYTF. The CDR3 DNA sequence: TGCGCCAGCAGTCTTCAGGGGTTCTATGGCTACACCTTC.

The rearrangement joins TRBV7-3 to TRBJ2-2, with a weak D call TRBD1 (6 bases). The germline CDR1 and CDR2 sequences are SGHTA and FQGTGA. The CDR3 extends over 14 amino acids. The ends were cut back, 2 bases at V and 5 bases at J, with 9 bases in the middle. As DNA, the CDR3 is TGTGCCAGCAGCTTATCCCAGGGGACCGGGGAGCTGTTTTTT. Amino acid sequence: CASSLSQGTGELFF.

V usage is TRBV14 and J usage is TRBJ2-7; perhaps TRBD1 as D (8 bases). The germline gives CDR1 SGHDN, CDR2 FVKESK. V lost 2 bases to trimming and J lost 4 bases, with 15 bases between them. The CDR3 has 15 amino acids. DNA of the CDR3: TGTGCCAGCAGCCAAAGGACAGGGAGGGCATACGAGCAGTACTTC. It encodes CASSQRTGRAYEQYF.

This clone has just one count. The J gene is TRBJ1-4, the V gene TRBV30, with a tentative D call TRBD1 (6 bases). The ends were cut back, 2 bases at V and 7 bases at J, with 20 bases in the middle. The CDR3 is 16 amino acids. Germline CDR1 GTSNPN, CDR2 SVGIG (reference sequence). DNA for the CDR3: TGTGCCTGGAGTTTTGCAAGTAAAGGGGGATTTGAAAAACTGTTTTTT. The encoded protein is CAWSFASKGGFEKLFF. The entire variable domain, with the rest obtained from reference TRBV30 and TRBJ1-4, is as follows: SQTIHQWPATLVQPVGSPLSLECTVEGTSNPNLYWYRQAAGRGLQLLFYSVGIGQISSEVPQNLSASRPQDRQFILSSKKLLLSDSGFYLCAWSFASKGGFEKLFFGSGTQLSVL.

V usage is TRBV10-1 and J usage is TRBJ2-2, with 7 nucleotides matching TRBD2. Per the germline V gene, CDR1 is WNHNN and CDR2 is SYGVQD (reference sequence). This CDR3 has 17 amino acids. J lost 5 bases, V lost 3 bases, and 12 bases had no gene match. CDR3 protein: CASSEGLADSSTGELFF. The DNA of the CDR3 is TGCGCCAGCAGTGAAGGGCTAGCGGATTCCTCTACCGGGGAGCTGTTTTTT.